These 4 T cell receptor beta chains were all obtained from the same sample, sequenced in a study of T cell repertoires and Cas9 in healthy adults (dated by TCRdb to 2017 to 2018). Libraries were made using the immunoSEQ multiplex PCR assay. TCRdb mirrors the immuneACCESS table, restricted to in-frame sequences. Some clones are absent from its copies; in checked studies, under half trace to an unresolved V gene, and the reason for the others is unknown. The sample table holds over 11,000 clones, of which 89% were seen once. The top ten clonotypes cover approximately 1.6% of the sample. Sequencing was performed on Tregs (CD4+, CD25+, CD127-, CD137-, CD154-) from PBMCs; culture status not recorded. The receptors were sampled from a human donor in good health.

The V call is TRBV4-3, the J call TRBJ1-2, with TRBD1 matching 7 bases. The ends lost 1 base at V and 2 bases at J; junction bases unmatched: 4. In germline, CDR1 is LGHNA, CDR2 YSLEER. CDR3 length: 15 amino acids. CDR3 in amino acids: CASSQGTGWNYGYTF. The CDR3 DNA is TGCGCCAGCAGCCAAGGGACAGGTTGGAACTATGGCTACACCTTC.

The gene calls are TRBV11-3 and TRBJ1-1; 10 bases match TRBD1. CDR1 is SGHNT, CDR2 YENEEA, per germline. With 4 bases clipped from V and 8 bases from J, the junction kept 4 bases outside the gene matches. The CDR3 totals 13 residues. The DNA of the CDR3 is TGTGCCAGCAGCTGGGGACAGGGGTCCGAAGCTTTCTTT. It codes for CASSWGQGSEAFF.

This sequence joins TRBV5-5 and TRBJ2-2; D gene unclear. The CDR3 is 16 amino acids. V dropped 3 bases and J dropped 0 bases, with 12 bases sitting between them. The germline V gene encodes CDR1 SGHKS and CDR2 YYEKEE (reference sequence). The CDR3 loop is CASSSTGTSNTGELFF. DNA for the CDR3: TGTGCCAGCAGCTCTACGGGCACCTCGAACACCGGGGAGCTGTTTTTT.

The CDR3 here is CASSYPPGRNTIYF. As DNA, the CDR3 is TGTGCCAGCAGTTACCCGCCCGGCCGGAACACCATATATTTT. The chain couples TRBV6-5 to TRBJ1-3; D is ambiguous. V was shortened by 2 bases and J by 7 bases, with 12 bases between the two germline ends. CDR3 size: 14 residues. The germline CDR1 and CDR2 sequences are MNHEY and SVGAGI.